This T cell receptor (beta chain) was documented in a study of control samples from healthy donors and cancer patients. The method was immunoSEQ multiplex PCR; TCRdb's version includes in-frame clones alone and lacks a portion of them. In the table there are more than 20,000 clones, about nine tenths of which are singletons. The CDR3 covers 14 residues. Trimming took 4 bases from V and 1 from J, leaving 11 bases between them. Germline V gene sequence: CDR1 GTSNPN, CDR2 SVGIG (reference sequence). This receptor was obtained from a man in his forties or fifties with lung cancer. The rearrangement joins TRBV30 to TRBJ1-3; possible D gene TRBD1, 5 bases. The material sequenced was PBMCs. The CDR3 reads CAWTLGVSGNTIYF. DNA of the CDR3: TGTGCCTGGACCTTGGGGGTTTCTGGAAACACCATATATTTT.